The 2 T cell receptor beta chains below were found in one sample sequenced in a study of T cells in Graves' hyperthyroidism and ophthalmopathy. Amplified TCR beta CDR3 regions derived from RNA transcripts. Primed by the HTBI set, a first-round RT-PCR was run on the TCR CDR3. TCRdb redid the calling of the multiplex PCR reads with MiXCR, one entry per CDR3 protein. The sample contains 530,000 or so distinct CDR3 sequences, around a quarter of which appear only once. Sequenced sample: blood. The receptors shown here come from a woman between 25 and 40 years old with Graves' ophthalmopathy.

This clonotype was seen repeatedly, ten times or more. This chain uses TRBV6-5 with TRBJ2-7; D is unresolved. Looked up from germline, CDR1 is MNHEY and CDR2 is SVGAGI. Trimming pared 0 bases from V and 6 bases from J, leaving 9 bases between. This CDR3 contains 13 residues. CDR3 region: CASSYSRLREQYF. The CDR3 coding sequence is TGTGCCAGCAGTTACTCGAGGTTGCGCGAGCAGTACTTC.

In its sample, this clonotype was seen many times. The CDR3 coding sequence is TGTGCCAGCAGTTACAGTCTAATGGACACCATATATTTT. This codes for CASSYSLMDTIYF. The chain recombines TRBV6-5 with TRBJ1-3; D is undetermined. Trimming removed 2 bases at V and 8 bases at J, with 10 bases between. CDR1 is MNHEY and CDR2 is SVGAGI in the germline V gene. The CDR3 extends over 13 amino acids.